The 24 T cell receptor beta chains presented below share a single source sample, sequenced in a study of blood T cell repertoires in COVID-19. Produced via immunoSEQ multiplex PCR; TCRdb's table is partial and in-frame only. Of around 68,000 clones listed, 80% to 95% are singletons. The sequenced sample consisted of peripheral blood. The source of these receptors is an older man with active COVID-19.

This chain links TRBV7-2 with TRBJ1-5; D may be TRBD1 (5 bases). V dropped 5 bases and J dropped 2 bases, with 10 bases sitting between them. The CDR3 length is 14 residues. Germline lookup yields CDR1 SGHTA and CDR2 FQGNSA. The CDR3 DNA sequence: TGTGCCAGCAGCCCCGGGGGTCGCAATCAGCCCCAGCATTTT. It specifies CASSPGGRNQPQHF. The whole variable domain, filled in from reference TRBV7-2 and TRBJ1-5, reads GAGVSQSPSNKVTEKGKDVELRCDPISGHTALYWYRQSLGQGLEFLIYFQGNSAPDKSGLPSDRFSAERTGGSVSTLTIQRTQQEDSAVYLCASSPGGRNQPQHFGDGTRLSIL.

V gene TRBV18 combines with J gene TRBJ1-2; TRBD1 matches 9 bases. The length of the CDR3 is 17 residues. Germline V gene data show CDR1 as KGHSH and CDR2 as LQKENI. With V trimmed by 3 bases and J by 8 bases, 16 bases remained unmatched. The CDR3 sequence is CASSPGTGSGGLAGYTF. The CDR3 DNA reads TGTGCCAGCTCACCGGGGACAGGGAGTGGGGGCCTCGCGGGCTACACCTTC.

V gene TRBV5-1 combines with J gene TRBJ1-2; TRBD1 might be the D (6 bases). The CDR3 covers 13 residues. CDR1 and CDR2 from the germline V gene are SGHRS and YFSETQ. Trimming removed 4 bases at V and 8 bases at J, with 15 bases between. The CDR3 sequence is CASSPDRIRGYTF. CDR3 DNA sequence: TGCGCCAGCAGCCCTGACAGGATTCGCGGCTACACCTTC.

The chain is built from TRBV6-5 and TRBJ1-2; tentatively, D is TRBD1 (5 bases). The CDR3 consists of 13 residues. Germline CDR1 and CDR2: MNHEY and SVGAGI. The germline V and J ends were trimmed by 10 bases and 10 bases, with 22 bases remaining between them. The CDR3 DNA reads TGTGCCACCCTTGGTCGGACACCACCCATCTACACCTTC. It encodes CATLGRTPPIYTF.

V is TRBV28 and J is TRBJ1-3, with a tentative D call TRBD1 (6 bases). The length of the CDR3 is 16 residues. The germline V gene has CDR1 MDHEN and CDR2 SYDVKM. Trimming pared 2 bases from V and 3 bases from J, leaving 14 bases between. The CDR3 protein is CASSLTRGAGGNTIYF. CDR3 bases: TGTGCCAGCAGTTTAACTCGGGGGGCTGGTGGAAACACCATATATTTT.

The chain combines TRBV25-1 with TRBJ1-2, with TRBD1 as a possible D gene (5 bases). Germline CDR1 and CDR2: MGHDK and SYGVNS. The V end lost 6 bases, the J end lost 0 bases, and 8 bases lay between the germline ends. The CDR3 is 13 residues long. The CDR3 DNA follows: TGTGCCAGCAGGGAGGGACCTAACTATGGCTACACCTTC. Translation gives CASREGPNYGYTF.

V and J are TRBV6-5 and TRBJ2-1, with 7 nucleotides matching TRBD1. This CDR3 has 14 residues. Germline V lookup: CDR1 MNHEY, CDR2 SVGAGI. V was pared by 6 bases and J by 8 bases, with 10 bases of the junction left unmatched. This chain's CDR3 is CASRVFGDRDEQFF. In DNA form, the CDR3 reads TGTGCCAGCAGGGTCTTTGGTGACAGGGATGAGCAGTTCTTC.

The chain carries TRBV29-1 and TRBJ2-7, with D hard to call. Germline CDR1 and CDR2: SQVTM and ANQGSEA. The CDR3 length is 12 residues. V was pared by 0 bases and J by 1 base, with 4 bases between. The CDR3 loop reads CSVEDTSYEQYV. For the CDR3, the DNA is TGCAGCGTTGAAGACACATCCTACGAGCAGTACGTC.

The chain joins TRBV19 to TRBJ1-3; 7 bases line up with TRBD1. CDR3 size: 15 residues. Trimming took 4 bases from V and 3 from J; bases not matched to a gene: 6. Per germline, CDR1 LNHDA and CDR2 SQIVND (reference sequence). Here the CDR3 reads CASSRTGTDGNTIYF. CDR3 sequence (DNA): TGTGCCAGTAGTAGAACCGGGACAGATGGAAACACCATATATTTT.

This chain connects TRBV5-8 to TRBJ1-6; no clear D gene. The CDR3 consists of 16 residues. Looked up from germline, CDR1 is SGHTS and CDR2 is YDEGEE. V lost 4 bases and J lost 2, with 13 bases in between. CDR3 in amino acids: CASSPALEAYNSPLHF. In DNA form, the CDR3 reads TGTGCCAGCAGCCCAGCCCTCGAGGCCTATAATTCACCCCTCCACTTT. The full variable domain, in which reference TRBV5-8 and TRBJ1-6 provide the parts outside the CDR3, is EAGVTQSPTHLIKTRGQQATLRCSPISGHTSVYWYQQALGLGLQFLLWYDEGEERNRGNFPPRFSGRQFPNYSSELNVNALELEDSALYLCASSPALEAYNSPLHFGNGTRLTVT.

The chain is built from TRBV10-3 and TRBJ1-5, with D perhaps TRBD1 (5 bases). The ends were cut back, 8 bases at V and 4 bases at J, with 12 bases in the middle. This CDR3 spans 13 amino acids. Germline loops: CDR1 ENHRY, CDR2 SYGVKD. Written as DNA, the CDR3 is TGTGCCATCTGGGACGGACTAAATCAGCCCCAGCATTTT. Residues: CAIWDGLNQPQHF.

This sequence joins TRBV18 and TRBJ2-1, with D possibly matching TRBD2 (5 bases). Germline V gene lookup returns CDR1 KGHSH and CDR2 LQKENI. The CDR3 loop spans 13 amino acids. V was shortened by 2 bases and J by 13 bases, with 15 bases between the two germline ends. In DNA, the CDR3 is TGTGCCAGCTCACCAACCAAGACTACTGGTCAGTTCTTC. It is translated as CASSPTKTTGQFF.

This clone was seen a handful of times. The J gene is TRBJ2-2, the V gene TRBV25-1, with 10 bases identical to TRBD1. With 8 bases clipped from V and 3 bases from J, the junction kept 6 bases outside the gene matches. Germline values: CDR1 MGHDK, CDR2 SYGVNS. This CDR3 spans 15 amino acids. CDR3 coding DNA: TGTGCCAGCGGGGTAGGGACAGGGGACACCGGGGAGCTGTTTTTT. Translation gives CASGVGTGDTGELFF.

The chain recombines TRBV9 with TRBJ2-3; maybe TRBD1 (6 bases). V lost 3 bases and J 2 bases, leaving 19 bases between the germline ends. The germline V gene encodes CDR1 SGDLS and CDR2 YYNGEE. The CDR3 totals 17 residues. CDR3 sequence (DNA): TGTGCCAGCAGCGGGGCCGGGACATCGGTTCTCACAGATACGCAGTATTTT. It is translated as CASSGAGTSVLTDTQYF.

The CDR3 nucleotides are TGTGCCAGCAGTTCCCCGGGGATGAACACTGAAGCTTTCTTT. Residues: CASSSPGMNTEAFF. The chain is built from TRBV27 and TRBJ1-1; D unresolved. Germline V gives CDR1 MNHEY, CDR2 SMNVEV (reference sequence). CDR3 length equals 14 residues. The V end was cut by 4 bases, the J end by 0 bases, with 9 bases between.

The chain carries TRBV5-8 and TRBJ1-5, with a weak D call TRBD1 (5 bases). The CDR3 is made up of 16 amino acids. V gave up 4 bases and J gave up 4 bases, with 18 bases separating them. In germline, CDR1 is SGHTS, CDR2 YDEGEE. CDR3 in amino acids: CASSGPGRGTNQPQHF. The CDR3 nucleotides are TGTGCCAGCAGCGGACCGGGTAGGGGAACTAATCAGCCCCAGCATTTT.

The gene calls are TRBV2 and TRBJ2-5, with 9 bases matching TRBD2. The J call is uncertain, as TRBJ2-7 better fits the DNA end. CDR3 length: 15 amino acids. Germline CDR1 SNHLY, CDR2 FYNNEI. CDR3 nucleotide sequence: TGTGCCAGCAGTCTCAGGACTAGCGAGGGCGGCGAGCAGTACTTC. Translation gives CASSLRTSEGGEQYF.

The chain uses TRBV5-1 and TRBJ1-1; no reliable D call. Germline V CDR1 and CDR2: SGHRS, YFSETQ. The CDR3 loop spans 14 amino acids. The germline V and J ends were trimmed by 6 bases and 0 bases, with 12 bases remaining between them. This CDR3 is CASTLSVVNTEAFF. As DNA, the CDR3 is TGCGCCAGCACCCTCTCCGTCGTGAACACTGAAGCTTTCTTT. Filled out from reference TRBV5-1 and TRBJ1-1, the complete variable domain reads KAGVTQTPRYLIKTRGQQVTLSCSPISGHRSVSWYQQTPGQGLQFLFEYFSETQRNKGNFPGRFSGRQFSNSRSEMNVSTLELGDSALYLCASTLSVVNTEAFFGQGTRLTVV.

The chain employs TRBV19 and TRBJ1-4; D remains unclear. The CDR3 is 13 residues long. V lost 3 bases and J lost 4, with 6 bases in between. Germline V lookup: CDR1 LNHDA, CDR2 SQIVND (reference sequence). Here the CDR3 reads CASSIRVNEKLFF. The DNA for the CDR3 is TGTGCCAGTAGTATCCGGGTTAATGAAAAACTGTTTTTT.

The chain recombines TRBV11-1 with TRBJ1-1; the D gene is possibly TRBD1 (5 bases). V lost 8 bases, J lost 1 base, and 11 bases lay in between. Looked up from germline, CDR1 is SGHAT and CDR2 is FQDESV (reference sequence). The CDR3 has 13 residues. The DNA of the CDR3 is TGTGCCAGCGGGGGACTTACGAACACTGAAGCTTTCTTT. Amino acid sequence: CASGGLTNTEAFF.

The V gene is TRBV5-5, the J gene TRBJ2-3; TRBD2 agrees at 9 bases. J gave up 2 bases and V 5 bases, and 9 bases lay outside the gene matches. Looked up from germline, CDR1 is SGHKS and CDR2 is YYEKEE (reference sequence). CDR3 length: 16 residues. CDR3 residues: CASRLLAGADTDTQYF. The CDR3 region has the DNA TGTGCCAGCAGGTTGTTAGCGGGGGCCGACACAGATACGCAGTATTTT. Together with reference TRBV5-5 and TRBJ2-3, the CDR3 gives the full variable domain: DAGVTQSPTHLIKTRGQQVTLRCSPISGHKSVSWYQQVLGQGPQFIFQYYEKEERGRGNFPDRFSARQFPNYSSELNVNALLLGDSALYLCASRLLAGADTDTQYFGPGTRLTVL.

This clone has a single count. The junction and the germline gene differ at one end; a read error may be behind it. J is TRBJ2-5 and V is TRBV13, with 7 bases lining up with TRBD1. CDR1 PRHDT and CDR2 FYEKMQ come from the germline V gene (reference sequence). The CDR3 loop spans 14 amino acids. The CDR3 DNA reads as TGTGCCAGCAGCCTAGGCAGGGGGCAAGAGACCCAGTACTTC. Translation gives CASSLGRGQETQYF.

This clone was observed once. The chain combines TRBV7-8 with TRBJ1-1; D is ambiguous. V gave up 5 bases and J gave up 3 bases, with 13 bases separating them. This CDR3 region has 14 residues. CDR1 is SGHVS, CDR2 FQNEAQ, per germline. The CDR3: CASSPMQRDTEAFF. In DNA, the CDR3 is TGTGCCAGCAGCCCAATGCAACGGGACACTGAAGCTTTCTTT.

V gene TRBV6-5 combines with J gene TRBJ2-1, with D tentatively TRBD1 (5 bases). The CDR3 is 13 residues long. The V gene lost 5 bases and the J gene lost 4 bases, with 9 bases spanning the gap. The V gene's germline CDR1 is MNHEY and CDR2 SVGAGI. The CDR3 DNA reads as TGTGCCAGCAGTAGGGGTGGTTACAATGAGCAGTTCTTC. Translating it yields CASSRGGYNEQFF.